A single sample is the source of the 4 T cell receptor beta chains below, sequenced in a study of T cell responses to AZD1222 COVID-19 vaccine. Data came from immunoSEQ multiplex PCR; TCRdb stores just in-frame clones and leaves some out. The data show some 120,000 clones, with roughly 86% seen just once and more than 10% held by the top ten. Sequencing used peripheral blood, obtained on day 0 of AZD1222 vaccination. Receptors originate from an adult in good health.

This chain links TRBV19 with TRBJ2-5; TRBD1 is a possible D gene (6 bases). The CDR3 totals 16 residues. In germline, CDR1 is LNHDA, CDR2 SQIVND (reference sequence). V was cut by 6 bases and J by 0 bases, with 17 bases left in between. The DNA for the CDR3 is TGTGCCAGTAGGAGCCCCTCCACAGGGAACCAAGAGACCCAGTACTTC. Protein: CASRSPSTGNQETQYF.

Note on this clone: This clone may be a read error of a much larger clone one base away. This sequence joins TRBV7-9 and TRBJ2-1, with D unresolved. V was pared by 0 bases and J by 4 bases, with 7 bases between. There are 14 residues in the CDR3. Germline lookup yields CDR1 SEHNR and CDR2 FQNEAQ (reference sequence). The CDR3 DNA reads as TGTGCCAGCAGCTTAGCGCAGAGGTACAATGAGCAGTTCTTC. This codes for CASSLAQRYNEQFF.

The chain couples TRBV6-5 to TRBJ2-7, with TRBD1 matching 7 bases. The germline CDR1 and CDR2 sequences are MNHEY and SVGAGI. The CDR3 consists of 15 residues. The J segment lost 3 bases and the V segment lost 4 bases, leaving 9 bases of the junction unmatched. The CDR3 DNA reads TGTGCCAGCAGTTCCTCCGGGACAGTCCGCTACGAGCAGTACTTC. Translating it yields CASSSSGTVRYEQYF.

The chain recombines TRBV4-3 with TRBJ1-5; 8 bases align to TRBD1. The junction had 9 bases not matched to a gene; V was cut back by 1 base and J by 7 bases. The CDR3 is made up of 16 amino acids. The V gene's germline CDR1 is LGHNA and CDR2 YSLEER. The CDR3 spells CASSQAWMDRAQPQHF. For the CDR3, the DNA is TGCGCCAGCAGCCAAGCCTGGATGGACAGGGCCCAGCCCCAGCATTTT.